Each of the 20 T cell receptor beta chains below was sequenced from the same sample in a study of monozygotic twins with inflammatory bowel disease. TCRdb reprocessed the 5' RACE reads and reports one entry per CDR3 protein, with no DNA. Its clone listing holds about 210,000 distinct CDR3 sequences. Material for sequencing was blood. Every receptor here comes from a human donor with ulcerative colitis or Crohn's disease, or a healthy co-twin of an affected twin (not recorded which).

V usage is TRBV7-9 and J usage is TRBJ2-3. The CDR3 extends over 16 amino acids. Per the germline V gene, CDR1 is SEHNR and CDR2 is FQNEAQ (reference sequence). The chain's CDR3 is CASTLSTETTYDTQYF.

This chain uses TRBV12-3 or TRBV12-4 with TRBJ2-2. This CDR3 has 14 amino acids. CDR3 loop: CASSETSNTGELFF.

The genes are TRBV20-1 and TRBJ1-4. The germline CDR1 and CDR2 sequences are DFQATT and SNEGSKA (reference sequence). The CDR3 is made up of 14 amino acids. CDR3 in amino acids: CSARMSGTAEKLFF.

The CDR3 here is CASSKGGFNYGYTF. The chain recombines TRBV7-2 with TRBJ1-2. The CDR3 covers 14 residues. The V gene's germline CDR1 is SGHTA and CDR2 FQGNSA.

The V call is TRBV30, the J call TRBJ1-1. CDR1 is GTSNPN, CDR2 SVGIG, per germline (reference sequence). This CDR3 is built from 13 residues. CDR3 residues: CAWSVRPLTEAFF.

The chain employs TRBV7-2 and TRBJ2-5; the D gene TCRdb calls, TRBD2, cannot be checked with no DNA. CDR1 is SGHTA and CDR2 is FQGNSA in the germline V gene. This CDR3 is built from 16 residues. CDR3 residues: CASTFTLGAGGETQYF. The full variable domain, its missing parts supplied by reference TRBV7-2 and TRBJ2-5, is GAGVSQSPSNKVTEKGKDVELRCDPISGHTALYWYRQSLGQGLEFLIYFQGNSAPDKSGLPSDRFSAERTGGSVSTLTIQRTQQEDSAVYLCASTFTLGAGGETQYFGPGTRLLVL.

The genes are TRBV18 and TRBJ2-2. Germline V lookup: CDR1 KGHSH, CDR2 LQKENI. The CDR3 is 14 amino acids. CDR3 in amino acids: CASSSDSYTGELFF. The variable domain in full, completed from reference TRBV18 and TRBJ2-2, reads NAGVMQNPRHLVRRRGQEARLRCSPMKGHSHVYWYRQLPEEGLKFMVYLQKENIIDESGMPKERFSAEFPKEGPSILRIQQVVRGDSAAYFCASSSDSYTGELFFGEGSRLTVL.

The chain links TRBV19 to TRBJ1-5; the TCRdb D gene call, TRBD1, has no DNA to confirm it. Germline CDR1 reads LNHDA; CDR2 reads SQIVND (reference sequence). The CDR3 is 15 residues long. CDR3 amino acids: CASKLGAGSNQPQHF.

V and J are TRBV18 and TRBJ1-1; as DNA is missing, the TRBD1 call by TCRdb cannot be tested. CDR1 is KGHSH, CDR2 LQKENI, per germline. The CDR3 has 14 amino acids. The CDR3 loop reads CASLDIPSFGEAFF.

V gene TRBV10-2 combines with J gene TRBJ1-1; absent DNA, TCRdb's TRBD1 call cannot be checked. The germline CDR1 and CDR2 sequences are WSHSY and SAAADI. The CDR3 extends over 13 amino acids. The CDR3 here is CASSAVGYTEAFF.

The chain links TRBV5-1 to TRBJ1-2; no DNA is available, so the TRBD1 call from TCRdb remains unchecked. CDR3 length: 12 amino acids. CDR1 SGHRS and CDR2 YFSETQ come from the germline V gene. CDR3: CASSLTGVGYTF.

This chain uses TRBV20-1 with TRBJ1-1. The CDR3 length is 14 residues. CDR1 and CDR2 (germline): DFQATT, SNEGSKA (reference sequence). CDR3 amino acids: CSAQIQERGTEAFF.

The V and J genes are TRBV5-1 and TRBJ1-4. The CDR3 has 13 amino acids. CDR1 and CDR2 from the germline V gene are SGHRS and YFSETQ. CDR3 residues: CASSLEPGRKLFF.

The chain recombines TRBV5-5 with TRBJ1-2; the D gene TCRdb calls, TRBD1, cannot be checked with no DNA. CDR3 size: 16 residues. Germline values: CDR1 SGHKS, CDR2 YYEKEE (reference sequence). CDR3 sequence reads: CASSLTTGAVGYGYTF.

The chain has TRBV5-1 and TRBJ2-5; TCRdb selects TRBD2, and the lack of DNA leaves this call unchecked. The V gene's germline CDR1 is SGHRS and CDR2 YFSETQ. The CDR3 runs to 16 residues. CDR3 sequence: CASSLGPERVQETQYF.

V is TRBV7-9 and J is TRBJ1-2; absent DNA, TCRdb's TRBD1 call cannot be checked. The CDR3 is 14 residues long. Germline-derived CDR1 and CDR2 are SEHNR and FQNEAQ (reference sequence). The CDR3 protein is CASSFRDRVNGYTF.

CDR3 in amino acids: CATSDPRGQSTDTQYF. The chain uses TRBV24-1 and TRBJ2-3; the TRBD1 assignment by TCRdb is unverifiable without DNA. Per germline, CDR1 KGHDR and CDR2 SFDVKD. The CDR3 extends over 16 amino acids.

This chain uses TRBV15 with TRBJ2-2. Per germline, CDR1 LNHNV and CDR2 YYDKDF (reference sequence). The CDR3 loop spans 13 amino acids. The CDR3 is CATSFHSTGELFF.

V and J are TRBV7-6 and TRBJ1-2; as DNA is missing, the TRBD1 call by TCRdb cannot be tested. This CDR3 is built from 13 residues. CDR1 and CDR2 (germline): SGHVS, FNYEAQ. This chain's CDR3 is CASSLGQNYGYPF.

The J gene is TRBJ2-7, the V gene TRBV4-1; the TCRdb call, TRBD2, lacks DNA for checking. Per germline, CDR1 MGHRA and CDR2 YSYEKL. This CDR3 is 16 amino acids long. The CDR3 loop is CASSQFGGGRGVEQYF.